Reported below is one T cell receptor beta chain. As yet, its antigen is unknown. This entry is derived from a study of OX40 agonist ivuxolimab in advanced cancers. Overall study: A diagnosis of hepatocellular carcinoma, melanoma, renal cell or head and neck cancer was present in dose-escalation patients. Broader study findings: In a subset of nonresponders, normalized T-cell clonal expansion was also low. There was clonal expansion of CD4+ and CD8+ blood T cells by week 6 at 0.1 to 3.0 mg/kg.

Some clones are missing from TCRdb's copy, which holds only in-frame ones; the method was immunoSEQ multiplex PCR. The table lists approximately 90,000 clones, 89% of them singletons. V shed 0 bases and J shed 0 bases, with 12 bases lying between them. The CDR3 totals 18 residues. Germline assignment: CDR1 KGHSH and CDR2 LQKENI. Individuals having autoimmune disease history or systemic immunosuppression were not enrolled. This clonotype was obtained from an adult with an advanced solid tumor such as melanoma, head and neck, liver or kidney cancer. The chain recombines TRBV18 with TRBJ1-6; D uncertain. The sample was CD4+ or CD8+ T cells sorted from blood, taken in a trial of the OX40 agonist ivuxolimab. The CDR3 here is CASSPPGRSSSYNSPLHF. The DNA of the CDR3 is TGTGCCAGCTCACCACCGGGGAGATCGAGCTCCTATAATTCACCCCTCCACTTT.